The 12 T cell receptor beta chains below were found in one sample sequenced in a study of breast tumors, draining lymph nodes, adjacent tissues. MiXCR, applied by TCRdb to the multiplex PCR reads, yields one record per CDR3 protein. Here the sample spans about 300,000 distinct CDR3 sequences, 30% being singletons. Samples came from axillary lymph nodes draining the breast cancer. Specimen: axillary lymph node tissue. The receptors were gathered from a female donor with breast cancer. Some clones in this sample may be carry-over from other donors' samples.

In the case of this clonotype: It may be a read error: a sequence one base away is much more abundant. The chain employs TRBV6-4 and TRBJ1-2; D gene unclear. CDR1 and CDR2 from the germline V gene are MRHNA and SNTAGT. The CDR3 has 13 residues. CDR3 region: CASSHSSGQRKAF. In DNA form, the CDR3 reads TGTGCCAGCAGTCACTCAAGTGGGCAGCGAAAAGCCTTC.

This chain uses TRBV29-1 with TRBJ2-5; a possible D gene is TRBD1 (7 bases). V lost 6 bases and J lost 2, with 10 bases in between. The CDR3 length is 12 residues. The germline V gene encodes CDR1 SQVTM and CDR2 ANQGSEA. The CDR3 nucleotides are TGCAGCGTGCGGGACAGTCAAGAGACCCAGTACTTC. This gives the protein CSVRDSQETQYF.

This sequence joins TRBV6-2 or TRBV6-3 and TRBJ2-7, with 7 bases that match TRBD1. CDR1 is MNHEY and CDR2 is SVGEGT in the germline V gene. This CDR3 has 15 amino acids. The J segment lost 2 bases and the V segment lost 6 bases, leaving 10 bases of the junction unmatched. The CDR3: CASRRSGTEPYEQYF. The CDR3 DNA sequence: TGTGCCAGCAGACGCTCAGGGACAGAACCCTACGAGCAGTACTTC.

This clonotype was observed many times. The chain is built from TRBV9 and TRBJ1-2; D is undetermined. CDR3 size: 12 residues. Germline V gives CDR1 SGDLS, CDR2 YYNGEE. V lost 2 bases, J lost 3 bases, and 5 bases lay in between. CDR3 sequence (DNA): TGTGCCAGCAGCGTCGGGGACTATGGCTACACCTTC. Encoded protein: CASSVGDYGYTF.

This clonotype was counted ten times or more. The chain combines TRBV6-5 with TRBJ2-3, with D uncertain. Trimming left V 0 bases short and J 0 bases short, with 7 bases between. The CDR3 runs 15 residues. CDR1 is MNHEY and CDR2 is SVGAGI in the germline V gene. As DNA, the CDR3 is TGTGCCAGCAGTTACTCTTCTGTTAGCACAGATACGCAGTATTTT. This gives the protein CASSYSSVSTDTQYF.

V is TRBV11-1 and J is TRBJ2-3, with 9 bases identical to TRBD2. Germline-derived CDR1 and CDR2 are SGHAT and FQDESV (reference sequence). The CDR3 extends over 11 amino acids. The V and J ends lost 5 bases and 14 bases, in that order; junction bases with no gene match: 5. The CDR3 DNA reads TGTGCCAGCAGCGGGCGGGGGGGCCCGTATTTT. It encodes CASSGRGGPYF.

This clonotype was counted ten times or more. V is TRBV7-9 and J is TRBJ1-6; 7 positions agree with TRBD1. After removal of 5 bases from V and 5 bases from J, the junction contained 6 bases not matched to a gene. The CDR3 totals 15 residues. Germline CDR1 SEHNR, CDR2 FQNEAQ (reference sequence). The CDR3 coding sequence is TGTGCCAGCAGCCAAGGGGACAGACATAATTCACCCCTCCACTTT. It translates to CASSQGDRHNSPLHF.

On this clonotype: The conserved closing phenylalanine or tryptophan is absent in this CDR3, likely reflecting a read error. The DNA is left out, because the CDR3 cannot be placed on it with certainty; the CDR3 is given as TCRdb lists it. This chain's CDR3 is CASSFGQGSSYEQYFGP. This chain joins TRBV12-1 and TRBJ1-4; no DNA check was done on the table's D call, TRBD1. TRBV12-1 is assigned pseudogene status. The CDR3 is made up of 17 amino acids, end residues included.

This clonotype was recorded many times. This chain uses TRBV20-1 with TRBJ1-2; D is ambiguous. V dropped 2 bases and J dropped 1 base, with 5 bases sitting between them. The CDR3 loop spans 12 amino acids. CDR1 is DFQATT and CDR2 is SNEGSKA in the germline V gene (reference sequence). The CDR3 loop is CSARQNNYGYTF. For the CDR3, the DNA is TGCAGTGCTAGACAGAATAACTATGGCTACACCTTC.

This clonotype was counted ten times or more. The chain joins TRBV20-1 to TRBJ2-3; TRBD2 matches 8 bases. The CDR3 length is 14 residues. J was trimmed by 2 bases and V by 7 bases; bases with no gene match: 8. Germline CDR1 is DFQATT and CDR2 is SNEGSKA (reference sequence). The CDR3 bases are TGCAGTGGCCCGGGAGCGGGGGTCACAGATACGCAGTATTTT. It is translated as CSGPGAGVTDTQYF.

This clonotype was picked up many times. The chain carries TRBV2 and TRBJ2-7; TRBD1 agrees at 7 bases. CDR1 SNHLY and CDR2 FYNNEI come from the germline V gene. This CDR3 spans 13 amino acids. V was clipped by 4 bases and J by 4 bases; unmatched bases: 4. The CDR3 spells CASSGQGGYEQYF. Here the CDR3 DNA reads TGTGCCAGCAGTGGACAGGGCGGGTACGAGCAGTACTTC. Looking up the rest from reference TRBV2 and TRBJ2-7 gives the full variable domain: EPEVTQTPSHQVTQMGQEVILRCVPISNHLYFYWYRQILGQKVEFLVSFYNNEISEKSEIFDDQFSVERPDGSNFTLKIRSTKLEDSAMYFCASSGQGGYEQYFGPGTRLTVT.

This clonotype turned up a few times. It may be a read error: a sequence one base away is much more abundant. V and J are TRBV6-6 and TRBJ2-3; tentative D call: TRBD2 (6 bases). This CDR3 spans 15 amino acids. V was clipped by 5 bases and J by 3 bases, with 15 bases between them. The germline V gene has CDR1 MNHNY and CDR2 SVGAGI (reference sequence). The CDR3 loop is CASSHGVGRTDTQYF. CDR3 nucleotides: TGTGCCAGCAGTCACGGCGTCGGGAGAACAGATACGCAGTATTTT.